One and the same sample provided the 6 T cell receptor beta chains below, sequenced in a study of blood T cell repertoires in COVID-19. Clones were sequenced by immunoSEQ multiplex PCR, and TCRdb holds only the in-frame ones, with some missing. The sample contains 220,000 or so clones, 84% of which appear only once. The sequenced sample consisted of PBMCs or T cells enriched from blood (not recorded which). Receptor source: a woman in her 40s who had recovered from COVID-19.

The chain employs TRBV11-1 and TRBJ2-5, with TRBD2 as a possible D gene (6 bases). Germline V lookup: CDR1 SGHAT, CDR2 FQDESV (reference sequence). Trimming took off 5 bases at V and 5 bases at J, with 6 bases between the two ends. The CDR3 spans 11 residues. The CDR3 nucleotides read TGTGCCAGCAGCCGGGGGGAGACCCAGTACTTC. Its translation: CASSRGETQYF.

The chain recombines TRBV7-9 with TRBJ1-2; TRBD1 might be the D (5 bases). The CDR3 has 11 residues. Trimming stripped 5 bases from V and 7 bases from J, with 8 bases between. Germline CDR1 is SEHNR and CDR2 is FQNEAQ (reference sequence). CDR3 bases: TGTGCCAGCAGCGCCAGGGTTGGCTACACCTTC. It translates to CASSARVGYTF.

This clone was counted only a few times. The chain recombines TRBV13 with TRBJ2-2; a possible D gene is TRBD2 (6 bases). There are 15 residues in the CDR3. V was cut by 5 bases and J by 5 bases, with 15 bases left in between. Looked up from germline, CDR1 is PRHDT and CDR2 is FYEKMQ (reference sequence). CDR3 DNA sequence: TGTGCCAGCAGCCCCCCGGGAGACAATACCGGGGAGCTGTTTTTT. Amino acid sequence: CASSPPGDNTGELFF.

V and J are TRBV7-9 and TRBJ1-5; D not certain. Trimming cost V 2 bases and J 4 bases, with 6 bases left between them. CDR3 length equals 13 residues. The germline V gene encodes CDR1 SEHNR and CDR2 FQNEAQ (reference sequence). CDR3 nucleotide sequence: TGTGCCAGCAGCTTAAGGGAGAATCAGCCCCAGCATTTT. It encodes CASSLRENQPQHF.

The V call is TRBV10-2, the J call TRBJ1-1, with 7 bases that match TRBD1. J lost 2 bases, V lost 9 bases, and 9 bases had no gene match. The CDR3 is 14 residues long. Per the germline V gene, CDR1 is WSHSY and CDR2 is SAAADI. The CDR3 DNA sequence: TGCGCCAGTTCTTTGACAGGGCCTAACACTGAAGCTTTCTTT. This translates into CASSLTGPNTEAFF.

The genes are TRBV19 and TRBJ1-4; 7 bases are a match to TRBD1. Germline V gene lookup returns CDR1 LNHDA and CDR2 SQIVND (reference sequence). V lost 7 bases to trimming and J lost 0 bases; unmatched junction nucleotides: 2. The CDR3 is made up of 14 amino acids. The CDR3 spells CASTGTATNEKLFF. The DNA for the CDR3 is TGTGCCAGTACCGGGACAGCAACTAATGAAAAACTGTTTTTT.